This T cell receptor (beta chain) was profiled in a study of technical replicates of blood from four donors. Here immunoSEQ multiplex PCR was the method, and the copy in TCRdb shows in-frame clones only, minus some. Found here are some 77,000 clones, about 90% of them singletons; the top ten hold about 0.4%. This CDR3 contains 12 residues. Germline loops: CDR1 MDHEN, CDR2 SYDVKM. Trimming left V 4 bases short and J 8 bases short, with 9 bases between. The sample was T cells isolated from PBMCs. The receptor was derived from a human donor in good health. The chain carries TRBV28 and TRBJ2-1; D unresolved. This CDR3 is CASSYVVDEQFF. The DNA for the CDR3 is TGTGCCAGCAGTTATGTTGTCGATGAGCAGTTCTTC.